The rows below give T cell receptor beta chains drawn from one sample of a study of blood T cell repertoires in COVID-19. Only in-frame clones appear in the TCRdb table, and some are missing; sequencing was by immunoSEQ multiplex PCR. The sample shows approximately 280,000 clones, 86% of them seen only once. Sequencing used PBMCs or T cells enriched from blood (not recorded which). These receptors were taken from a woman under 30 who had recovered from COVID-19. Both conserved end residues are part of each CDR3. The D gene is left open where the match is weak. Clone sizes are given selectively: once, few, many, or a class where the clone is expanded.

V gene	J gene	clone size	D gene	CDR3 DNA	CDR3 protein
TRBV6-2/TRBV6-3	TRBJ1-2	NA	NA	TGTGCCAGCAGTTACGCAGGGGATCATGGTGGCTACACCTTC	CASSYAGDHGGYTF
TRBV7-8	TRBJ1-6	NA	TRBD1	TGTGCCAGCAGCTTACTACCGACAGGGGAGGGTTCACCCCTCCACTTT	CASSLLPTGEGSPLHF
TRBV3-1/TRBV3-2	TRBJ2-7	NA	NA	TGTGCCAGCACCCGGGGACTTTCTTCCTACGAGCAGTACTTC	CASTRGLSSYEQYF
TRBV12-3/TRBV12-4	TRBJ1-1	NA	NA	TGTGCCAGCAGTTTCCAGGGAAACACTGAAGCTTTCTTT	CASSFQGNTEAFF
TRBV2	TRBJ1-3	NA	NA	TGTGCCAGCAGTGATCAGGTCAGGGGTAGAAACACCATATATTTT	CASSDQVRGRNTIYF
TRBV5-1	TRBJ2-3	few	NA	TGCGCCAGCAGGCTAGAACTAAGAGTCACAGATACGCAGTATTTT	CASRLELRVTDTQYF
TRBV2	TRBJ1-4	NA	TRBD1	TGTGCCAGCAGCGATATGACAGGGGGCAATGAAAAACTGTTTTTT	CASSDMTGGNEKLFF
TRBV19	TRBJ2-5	NA	TRBD2	TGTGCCAGTACCGTTGGGAGCGGGGGGGCCTTGGAGACCCAGTACTTC	CASTVGSGGALETQYF
TRBV6-5	TRBJ2-3	once	NA	TGTGCCAGCAGGCTCACCGTAGCGGCCACAGATACGCAGTATTTT	CASRLTVAATDTQYF
TRBV27	TRBJ2-3	NA	TRBD2	TGTGCCAGCAGTTTATCGATCTTAGCGGGGGAAAGGGGAGATACGCAGTATTTT	CASSLSILAGERGDTQYF
TRBV23-1	TRBJ2-2	NA	TRBD2	TGCGCCAGCATTATGGATGGGCTAGCGGGAGTGGCGAACACCGGGGAGCTGTTTTTT	CASIMDGLAGVANTGELFF
TRBV9	TRBJ1-6	NA	NA	TGTGCCAGCCGGGGACAAGAGCATTCACCCCTCCACTTT	CASRGQEHSPLHF
TRBV7-9	TRBJ2-7	NA	TRBD2	TGTGCCAGCAGCTTAGACGCTAGCGGGATATACGAGCAGTACTTC	CASSLDASGIYEQYF
TRBV15	TRBJ2-7	NA	TRBD1	TGTGCCACCAGCAATTGGACAGGGCATGTCTACGAGCAGTACTTC	CATSNWTGHVYEQYF
TRBV7-6	TRBJ2-3	NA	TRBD2	TGTGCCAGCAGCCCAAGCTCTTTTGGGAGGGCCAAAGATACGCAGTATTTT	CASSPSSFGRAKDTQYF
TRBV27	TRBJ1-2	NA	TRBD1	TGTGCCAGCAGTCTACGACCGGGACAGGAAGGGCGCTATGGCTACACCTTC	CASSLRPGQEGRYGYTF
TRBV27	TRBJ2-3	NA	TRBD2	TGTGCCAGCAGAACTAGCGGGAGGGCCCCAGATACGCAGTATTTT	CASRTSGRAPDTQYF
TRBV5-1	TRBJ2-1	NA	TRBD2	TGCGCCAGCAGCGCAACTAGCGGGGGATACAATGAGCAGTTCTTC	CASSATSGGYNEQFF
TRBV7-8	TRBJ2-5	NA	TRBD2	TGTGCCAGCAGCTATAGGGATAGCGGGAGGATCCAAGAGACCCAGTACTTC	CASSYRDSGRIQETQYF
TRBV27	TRBJ1-1	NA	NA	TGTGCCAGCAGTTTAAAACGGCCAGGGGCGGTAACTGAAGCTTTCTTT	CASSLKRPGAVTEAFF
TRBV9	TRBJ1-1	NA	TRBD1	TGTGCCAGCAGCCCCTGGGACAGGGCGAACACTGAAGCTTTCTTT	CASSPWDRANTEAFF
TRBV10-2	TRBJ2-1	NA	TRBD2	TGCGCCAGCAGTGACGGACTAGGAACTAAGGGTATTGATGAGCAGTTCTTC	CASSDGLGTKGIDEQFF
TRBV19	TRBJ2-2	NA	TRBD2	TGTGCCAGTAGTTTTCCCAATCCGGGACTAGCGGGAGATATGTACGGGGAGCTGTTTTTT	CASSFPNPGLAGDMYGELFF
TRBV27	TRBJ1-2	NA	TRBD1	TGTGCCAGCAGTTTGACAGGGGGCTTCACTGGCTACACCTTC	CASSLTGGFTGYTF
TRBV30	TRBJ2-7	NA	TRBD2	TGTGCCTTGACTAGCGGGAGCGGGTACGAGCAGTACTTC	CALTSGSGYEQYF
TRBV5-4	TRBJ2-5	once	TRBD1	TGTGCCAGCAGCTCACTGACAGGGTTTCAGACCCAGTACTTC	CASSSLTGFQTQYF
TRBV5-1	TRBJ2-5	NA	NA	TGCGCCAGCAGCCAGGTGGTGGTGGAAGAGACCCAGTACTTC	CASSQVVVEETQYF
TRBV5-1	TRBJ2-1	NA	NA	TGCGCCAGCAGCTTGGTCCAGGGTAACGATGAGCAGTTCTTC	CASSLVQGNDEQFF
TRBV18	TRBJ1-1	few	NA	TGTGCCAGCTCAGCCGTCCTACTGAACACTGAAGCTTTCTTT	CASSAVLLNTEAFF
TRBV11-2	TRBJ2-1	NA	TRBD2	TGTGCCAGCAGCTTAGCGCGGGAGGTAATGTATGAGCAGTTCTTC	CASSLAREVMYEQFF
TRBV9	TRBJ1-5	NA	NA	TGTGCCAGCAGCGTAGGTCCAGGGAACCAGCCCCAGCATTTT	CASSVGPGNQPQHF
TRBV10-3	TRBJ2-7	NA	TRBD2	TGTGCCATCAGTGAGTCTCCAGCGGGGGCCGATTACGAGCAGTACTTC	CAISESPAGADYEQYF
TRBV3-1/TRBV3-2	TRBJ1-1	NA	TRBD1	TGTGCCAGCAGCCGGACAGGGCTGAACACTGAAGCTTTCTTT	CASSRTGLNTEAFF
TRBV9	TRBJ2-7	NA	NA	TGTGCCAGCAGCGGTGGTCAGGGTGCCTTCTACGAGCAGTACTTC	CASSGGQGAFYEQYF
TRBV10-3	TRBJ2-5	once	TRBD2	TGTGCCATCAGTGCAGGGACTAGCGTTATTGAGACCCAGTACTTC	CAISAGTSVIETQYF
TRBV7-9	TRBJ2-1	NA	TRBD2	TGTGCCAGTGCCAGGACTAGCGGATACAATGAGCAGTTCTTC	CASARTSGYNEQFF
TRBV12-3/TRBV12-4	TRBJ1-2	NA	NA	TGTGCCAGCAGTCCGGACTCGCTGGGCTACACCTTC	CASSPDSLGYTF
TRBV11-2	TRBJ1-3	NA	NA	TGTGCCAGCACCCCTAGCTCTGGAAACACCATATATTTT	CASTPSSGNTIYF
TRBV6-2/TRBV6-3	TRBJ2-2	NA	NA	TGTGCCAGCAGTTACGTTCAAGGAGCCGGGGAGCTGTTTTTT	CASSYVQGAGELFF
TRBV19	TRBJ2-1	NA	TRBD1	TGTGCCAGTAGTATAACGAGGGGGCGATCGTCTATCGCCTACTACAATGAGCAGTTCTTC	CASSITRGRSSIAYYNEQFF
TRBV18	TRBJ1-3	NA	NA	TGTGCCAGCTCACCATTACCAGGGTCTGGAAACACCATATATTTT	CASSPLPGSGNTIYF
TRBV13	TRBJ2-3	many	NA	TGTGCCAGCAGCCTGAGGACAGATACGCAGTATTTT	CASSLRTDTQYF
TRBV30	TRBJ2-5	once	TRBD1	TGTGCCTGGGGGACCGACAGGGGAGAGACCCAGTACTTC	CAWGTDRGETQYF
TRBV7-3	TRBJ2-3	NA	TRBD2	TGTGCCAGCTCGAGAGTACCTAGCGGGAGCCCAGATACGCAGTATTTT	CASSRVPSGSPDTQYF
TRBV7-9	TRBJ2-3	NA	TRBD2	TGTGCCAGCAGCCCCGTCACGTCGGGGGGGAGCACAGATACGCAGTATTTT	CASSPVTSGGSTDTQYF
TRBV6-6	TRBJ2-1	NA	TRBD2	TGTGCCAGCAGTTATGTAAGCGGGAGGACCTACAATGAGCAGTTCTTC	CASSYVSGRTYNEQFF
TRBV12-3/TRBV12-4	TRBJ1-2	NA	NA	TGTGCCAGCAGCCCGCGGGTAACCTATGGCTACACCTTC	CASSPRVTYGYTF
TRBV3-1/TRBV3-2	TRBJ2-1	NA	TRBD2	TGTGCCAGCAGCCAAGATCGCGGGGGTACAAACAATGAGCAGTTCTTC	CASSQDRGGTNNEQFF
TRBV18	TRBJ2-7	NA	NA	TGTGCCAGCTCACCGCCAGGGACCTACGAGCAGTACTTC	CASSPPGTYEQYF
TRBV23-1	TRBJ2-7	NA	TRBD1	TGCGCCAGCAGTCTGAGGACAGGGGTCAGGAGCTCCTACGAGCAGTACTTC	CASSLRTGVRSSYEQYF
TRBV5-3	TRBJ2-3	NA	TRBD2	TGTGCCAGAAGCTTGTCGACGGCTTGCGGGGGCGGGAGGGCGGAAGATACGCAGTATTTT	CARSLSTACGGGRAEDTQYF